The 27 T cell receptor beta chains reported below all come from one sample, sequenced in a study of T-cell reconstitution after alpha-beta-depleted transplantation in children. During its preparation, the TCRbeta library received unique molecular identifiers. TCRdb re-derived calls from the PCR reads in MiXCR, one entry per CDR3 protein. The data hold about 230,000 distinct CDR3 sequences, with around 12% observed a single time. Sequenced material: PBMCs from the stem cell graft donor, taken from the stem cell graft. The receptors derive from a human donor who donated a stem cell graft to a child with acute lymphoblastic leukemia.

This clonotype was recorded at least ten times. The V and J genes are TRBV27 and TRBJ2-7; D is undetermined. The CDR3 extends over 15 amino acids. Trimming cost V 6 bases and J 0 bases, with 15 bases left between them. CDR1 and CDR2 from the germline V gene are MNHEY and SMNVEV (reference sequence). In DNA form, the CDR3 reads TGTGCCAGCAGCCGTAGTCTTCGGAGCTCCTACGAGCAGTACTTC. It codes for CASSRSLRSSYEQYF.

To note about this clonotype: One end of the junction does not line up with germline, which may come from a read error. The chain uses TRBV5-6 and TRBJ2-1, with D possibly TRBD2 on 5 matching bases. Germline V lookup: CDR1 SGHDT, CDR2 YYEEEE. The CDR3 runs to 15 residues. The CDR3 loop is CASTLMSGQNNEQFF. The CDR3 DNA sequence: TGTGCCAGCACCTTGATGAGCGGCCAGAACAATGAGCAGTTCTTC.

The sample holds many counts of this clonotype. The genes are TRBV5-1 and TRBJ2-3; D is undetermined. CDR3 length: 14 residues. From germline, CDR1 is SGHRS and CDR2 YFSETQ. The V end was cut by 1 base, the J end by 1 base, with 7 bases between. The CDR3 loop reads CASSLIQGTDTQYF. Written as DNA, the CDR3 is TGCGCCAGCAGCTTGATCCAGGGCACAGATACGCAGTATTTT.

As to this clonotype: A much bigger clone sits one base away, suggesting this may be a read error. The chain employs TRBV20-1 and TRBJ2-7; no reliable D call. Germline CDR1 DFQATT, CDR2 SNEGSKA (reference sequence). The CDR3 is made up of 19 amino acids. This CDR3 is CCARFPGQKDGRGSYEQYF. The CDR3 DNA sequence: TGCTGTGCTAGATTTCCGGGTCAAAAGGACGGGCGAGGATCCTACGAGCAGTACTTC.

V usage is TRBV9 and J usage is TRBJ1-2; 7 nucleotides match TRBD1. The germline V gene encodes CDR1 SGDLS and CDR2 YYNGEE. The CDR3 is made up of 16 amino acids. Trimming at V came to 2 bases and at J to 8 bases, leaving 15 bases not matched to a gene. This chain's CDR3 is CASSVPRTGTTRGYTF. The CDR3 nucleotides are TGTGCCAGCAGCGTGCCCCGGACAGGAACAACCCGAGGCTACACCTTC.

This clonotype was counted between two and nine times. The V and J genes are TRBV20-1 and TRBJ2-3; 11 bases map to TRBD2. The CDR3 is 18 amino acids. V was pared by 5 bases and J by 1 base, with 14 bases of the junction left unmatched. Germline CDR1 reads DFQATT; CDR2 reads SNEGSKA (reference sequence). The CDR3 sequence is CSAPIIIAGGPRTDTQYF. The CDR3 nucleotides read TGCAGTGCTCCAATTATTATAGCGGGGGGGCCGCGCACAGATACGCAGTATTTT.

This clonotype was seen repeatedly, ten times or more. This sequence joins TRBV6-5 and TRBJ2-7; TRBD1 agrees at 7 bases. This CDR3 has 16 amino acids. Unmatched junction bases numbered 14, after V lost 4 bases and J lost 5 bases. The germline CDR1 and CDR2 sequences are MNHEY and SVGAGI. The CDR3 is CASSFHWDSNSHEQYF. The CDR3, as DNA: TGTGCCAGCAGTTTCCATTGGGACAGTAATTCCCACGAGCAGTACTTC.

This clonotype occurred many times. The chain employs TRBV5-5 and TRBJ1-1; 8 positions match TRBD1. The V gene end was trimmed by 3 bases and the J gene end by 0 bases; junction bases not matched to a gene: 4. Germline V lookup: CDR1 SGHKS, CDR2 YYEKEE (reference sequence). This CDR3 comprises 15 residues. DNA of the CDR3: TGTGCCAGCAGCTGGGACAGGACAATGAACACTGAAGCTTTCTTT. Its translation is CASSWDRTMNTEAFF.

This clonotype occurred many times. This chain uses TRBV6-2 or TRBV6-3 with TRBJ2-2; D is unclear. The CDR3 has 12 residues. V was shortened by 3 bases and J by 7 bases, with 6 bases between the two germline ends. Germline V gene data show CDR1 as MNHEY and CDR2 as SVGEGT. CDR3 bases: TGTGCCAGCAGTTATTATATCGGGGAGCTGTTTTTT. Its translation is CASSYYIGELFF.

This clonotype has at least ten counts. The CDR3 here is CASRVLRDRPSEQYF. The DNA of the CDR3 is TGTGCCAGCAGGGTCCTCCGGGACAGACCGTCCGAGCAGTACTTC. This sequence joins TRBV28 and TRBJ2-7; 7 nucleotides line up with TRBD1. Germline CDR1 is MDHEN and CDR2 is SYDVKM. The CDR3 spans 15 residues. V gave up 6 bases and J gave up 6 bases; unmatched junction bases: 14.

The table lists this clonotype with many counts. The chain has TRBV4-3 and TRBJ1-1; D is possibly TRBD1 (5 bases). The germline CDR1 and CDR2 sequences are LGHNA and YSLEER. Trimming stripped 0 bases from V and 6 bases from J, with 14 bases between. The CDR3 has 15 amino acids. CDR3 in amino acids: CASSQDPGRSAEAFF. The CDR3 DNA sequence: TGCGCCAGCAGCCAAGATCCAGGGCGAAGCGCTGAAGCTTTCTTT.

The chain uses TRBV3-1 and TRBJ2-1; TRBD2 agrees at 8 bases. CDR1 and CDR2 from the germline V gene are LGHDT and YNNKEL (reference sequence). Trimming removed 11 bases from V and 4 bases from J; junction bases left unmatched: 19. The CDR3 length is 17 residues. The CDR3 DNA follows: TGTGCCTCCACCCAAGACGGTAGCGGGAATCGGTACAATGAGCAGTTCTTC. Encoded protein: CASTQDGSGNRYNEQFF.

This clonotype has ten or more counts. The chain employs TRBV12-3 or TRBV12-4 and TRBJ2-1, with 7 bases matching TRBD1. CDR3 length: 15 residues. V gave up 6 bases and J gave up 7 bases; unmatched junction bases: 12. The CDR3 region is CASRLTGSFINEQFF. CDR3 DNA: TGTGCCAGCAGATTGACAGGGAGTTTTATAAATGAGCAGTTCTTC.

The chain carries TRBV28 and TRBJ1-5; D ambiguous. The CDR3 sequence is 11 residues long. Deletions cut 6 bases from V and 3 bases from J, with 3 bases between. Looked up from germline, CDR1 is MDHEN and CDR2 is SYDVKM. The CDR3: CASSTNQPQHF. In DNA, the CDR3 is TGTGCCAGCAGCACCAATCAGCCCCAGCATTTT.

This clonotype was observed a few times. V and J are TRBV5-4 and TRBJ1-1; D is unclear. V gave up 0 bases and J gave up 1 base, with 7 bases separating them. In germline, CDR1 is SGHNT, CDR2 YYREEE (reference sequence). This CDR3 comprises 14 residues. CDR3 nucleotide sequence: TGTGCCAGCAGCTTGGAAATCGGGAACACTGAAGCTTTCTTT. Translating it yields CASSLEIGNTEAFF.

At least ten counts were recorded for this clonotype. The chain links TRBV7-9 to TRBJ2-7, with 7 bases matching TRBD1. CDR3 size: 12 residues. V lost 3 bases, J lost 6 bases, and 2 bases stayed unmatched. Germline CDR1 and CDR2: SEHNR and FQNEAQ (reference sequence). CDR3: CASSFTGAEQYF. DNA of the CDR3: TGTGCCAGCAGCTTTACAGGGGCCGAGCAGTACTTC.

The CDR3 reads CASSMGNSNQPQHF. The CDR3 nucleotides are TGTGCCAGTAGTATGGGCAACTCCAATCAGCCCCAGCATTTT. The chain joins TRBV19 to TRBJ1-5, with D uncertain. CDR3 length: 14 residues. CDR1 is LNHDA, CDR2 SQIVND, per germline (reference sequence). V dropped 3 bases and J dropped 3 bases, with 9 bases sitting between them.

This clonotype occurred many times. CDR3 in amino acids: CSVEENSNQPQHF. CDR3 DNA sequence: TGCAGCGTTGAGGAGAACAGCAATCAGCCCCAGCATTTT. The chain couples TRBV29-1 to TRBJ1-5; D unresolved. The CDR3 covers 13 residues. Trimming stripped 3 bases from V and 1 base from J, with 7 bases between. Germline V gene sequence: CDR1 SQVTM, CDR2 ANQGSEA.

The chain couples TRBV30 to TRBJ2-2, with D perhaps matching TRBD1 (5 bases). V was trimmed by 2 bases and J by 5 bases, leaving 6 bases between them. Germline assignment: CDR1 GTSNPN and CDR2 SVGIG (reference sequence). The CDR3 loop spans 12 amino acids. The CDR3: CAWSKGTGELFF. Written as DNA, the CDR3 is TGTGCCTGGAGTAAGGGGACCGGGGAGCTGTTTTTT. Filled out from reference TRBV30 and TRBJ2-2, the complete variable domain reads SQTIHQWPATLVQPVGSPLSLECTVEGTSNPNLYWYRQAAGRGLQLLFYSVGIGQISSEVPQNLSASRPQDRQFILSSKKLLLSDSGFYLCAWSKGTGELFFGEGSRLTVL.

At least ten counts were recorded for this clonotype. The chain joins TRBV5-5 to TRBJ2-5; D unresolved. This CDR3 has 13 amino acids. V lost 2 bases, J lost 1 base, and 6 bases lay in between. Germline assignment: CDR1 SGHKS and CDR2 YYEKEE (reference sequence). Here the CDR3 reads CASSFTPQETQYF. CDR3 coding DNA: TGTGCCAGCAGCTTCACACCCCAAGAGACCCAGTACTTC.

In its sample, this clonotype was seen many times. The chain is built from TRBV5-1 and TRBJ1-1; D is perhaps TRBD1 (6 bases). Germline-derived CDR1 and CDR2 are SGHRS and YFSETQ. CDR3 length equals 15 residues. With 1 base removed from V and 1 base from J, the gap between germline ends came to 11 bases. CDR3 DNA sequence: TGCGCCAGCAGCTTGCACGGCAGGGGGAACACTGAAGCTTTCTTT. Amino acids: CASSLHGRGNTEAFF.

V and J are TRBV6-5 and TRBJ2-7; a weak D match, TRBD1 (5 bases). With 1 base removed from V and 6 bases from J, the gap between germline ends came to 10 bases. Germline CDR1 reads MNHEY; CDR2 reads SVGAGI. CDR3 length: 13 residues. The CDR3 spells CASSYWGSREQYF. For the CDR3, the DNA is TGTGCCAGCAGTTACTGGGGCAGTCGCGAGCAGTACTTC.

The rearrangement uses TRBV6-8 and TRBJ2-5; TRBD2 might be the D (5 bases). Germline CDR1 and CDR2: MNHGY and SAAAGT. CDR3 length: 16 amino acids. Trimming cost V 6 bases and J 4 bases, with 21 bases left between them. As DNA, the CDR3 is TGTGCCAGCAGGAATCCCTCGGGCCTCCGGGGAGAGACCCAGTACTTC. Its protein product is CASRNPSGLRGETQYF.

This clonotype was seen many times. This chain connects TRBV4-3 to TRBJ1-2; D unresolved. V was cut by 1 base and J by 2 bases, with 8 bases left in between. Germline CDR1 reads LGHNA; CDR2 reads YSLEER. The CDR3 extends over 14 amino acids. CDR3 residues: CASSQAYSNYGYTF. Written as DNA, the CDR3 is TGCGCCAGCAGCCAAGCTTACAGCAACTATGGCTACACCTTC.

This clonotype was recorded many times. The rearrangement joins TRBV10-3 to TRBJ2-1; D possibly corresponds to TRBD2 (6 bases). The germline V and J ends were trimmed by 10 bases and 8 bases, with 12 bases remaining between them. CDR1 is ENHRY and CDR2 is SYGVKD in the germline V gene. This CDR3 is built from 11 residues. CDR3 sequence reads: CATRLDHEQFF. Here the CDR3 DNA reads TGTGCCACCAGACTAGACCATGAGCAGTTCTTC.

This clonotype was picked up many times. The chain uses TRBV20-1 and TRBJ1-2; 8 nucleotides line up with TRBD1. This CDR3 has 14 amino acids. Germline CDR1 and CDR2: DFQATT and SNEGSKA (reference sequence). DNA of the CDR3: TGCAGGGCGACAGGGGCGCCGGGTAACTATGGCTACACCTTC. Its translation: CRATGAPGNYGYTF.

At least ten counts were recorded for this clonotype. The CDR3 reads CASSLSRTQYF. Here the CDR3 DNA reads TGTGCCAGCAGCCTTTCACGGACCCAGTACTTC. V usage is TRBV14 and J usage is TRBJ2-5; D remains ambiguous. The germline V gene encodes CDR1 SGHDN and CDR2 FVKESK. CDR3 length: 11 residues. With 4 bases removed from V and 7 bases from J, the gap between germline ends came to 7 bases.